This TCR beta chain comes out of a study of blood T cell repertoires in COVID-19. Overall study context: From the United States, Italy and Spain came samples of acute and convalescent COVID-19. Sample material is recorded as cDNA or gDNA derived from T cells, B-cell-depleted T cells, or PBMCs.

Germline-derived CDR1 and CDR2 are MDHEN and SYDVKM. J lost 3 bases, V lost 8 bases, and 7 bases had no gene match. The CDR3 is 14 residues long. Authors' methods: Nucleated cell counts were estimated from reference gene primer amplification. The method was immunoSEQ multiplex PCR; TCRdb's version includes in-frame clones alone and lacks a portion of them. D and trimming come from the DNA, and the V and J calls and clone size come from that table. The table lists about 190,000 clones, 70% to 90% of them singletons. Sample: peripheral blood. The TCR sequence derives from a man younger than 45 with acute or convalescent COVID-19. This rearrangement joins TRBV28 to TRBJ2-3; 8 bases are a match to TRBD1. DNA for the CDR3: TGTGCCAGCTCCATAAGGACAGGGACAGATACGCAGTATTTT. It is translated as CASSIRTGTDTQYF.